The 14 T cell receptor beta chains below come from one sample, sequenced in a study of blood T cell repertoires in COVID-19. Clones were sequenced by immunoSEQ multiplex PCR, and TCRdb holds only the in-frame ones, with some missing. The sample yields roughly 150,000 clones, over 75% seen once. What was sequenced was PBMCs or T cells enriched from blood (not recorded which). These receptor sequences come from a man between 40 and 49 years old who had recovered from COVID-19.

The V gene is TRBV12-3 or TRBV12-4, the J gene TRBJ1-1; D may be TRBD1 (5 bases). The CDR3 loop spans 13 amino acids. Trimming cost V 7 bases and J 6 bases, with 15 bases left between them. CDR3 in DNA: TGTGCCAGCATCGGATCCGGGGGACCTGAAGCTTTCTTT. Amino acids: CASIGSGGPEAFF.

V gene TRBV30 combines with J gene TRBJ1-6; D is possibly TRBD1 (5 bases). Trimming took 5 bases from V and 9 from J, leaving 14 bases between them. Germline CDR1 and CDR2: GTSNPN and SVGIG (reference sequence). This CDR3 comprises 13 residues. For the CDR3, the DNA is TGTGCCTGGGAGAGGGACGGGGGTTCACCCCTCCACTTT. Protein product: CAWERDGGSPLHF.

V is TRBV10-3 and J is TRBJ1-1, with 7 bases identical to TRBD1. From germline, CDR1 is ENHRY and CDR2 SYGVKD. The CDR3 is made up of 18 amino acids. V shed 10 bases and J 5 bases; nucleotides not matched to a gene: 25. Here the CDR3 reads CATTKSSARQGYGTEAFF. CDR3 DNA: TGTGCCACCACGAAATCTTCCGCTAGACAGGGTTATGGGACTGAAGCTTTCTTT.

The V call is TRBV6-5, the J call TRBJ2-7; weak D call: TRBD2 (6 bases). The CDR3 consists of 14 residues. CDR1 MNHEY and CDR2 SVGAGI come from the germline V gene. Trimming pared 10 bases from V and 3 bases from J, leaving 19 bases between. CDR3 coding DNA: TGTGCCACCACTGCGGGGTTGAGTTACTACGAGCAGTACTTC. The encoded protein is CATTAGLSYYEQYF.

This CDR3 is CAWSGLTGGRGGTDTQYF. In DNA form, the CDR3 reads TGTGCCTGGAGTGGTCTAACAGGGGGACGTGGGGGAACAGATACGCAGTATTTT. The V gene is TRBV30, the J gene TRBJ2-3, with 8 bases lining up with TRBD1. V gave up 1 base and J gave up 3 bases; unmatched junction bases: 15. The length of the CDR3 is 18 residues. CDR1 GTSNPN and CDR2 SVGIG come from the germline V gene (reference sequence). The whole variable domain, remainder taken from reference TRBV30 and TRBJ2-3, is SQTIHQWPATLVQPVGSPLSLECTVEGTSNPNLYWYRQAAGRGLQLLFYSVGIGQISSEVPQNLSASRPQDRQFILSSKKLLLSDSGFYLCAWSGLTGGRGGTDTQYFGPGTRLTVL.

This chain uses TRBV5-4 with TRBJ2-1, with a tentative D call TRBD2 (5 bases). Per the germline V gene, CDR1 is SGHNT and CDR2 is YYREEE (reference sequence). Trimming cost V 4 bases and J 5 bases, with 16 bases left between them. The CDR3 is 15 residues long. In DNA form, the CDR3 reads TGTGCCAGCAGCCTACTAGTTATGGGAGACAATGAGCAGTTCTTC. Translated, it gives CASSLLVMGDNEQFF.

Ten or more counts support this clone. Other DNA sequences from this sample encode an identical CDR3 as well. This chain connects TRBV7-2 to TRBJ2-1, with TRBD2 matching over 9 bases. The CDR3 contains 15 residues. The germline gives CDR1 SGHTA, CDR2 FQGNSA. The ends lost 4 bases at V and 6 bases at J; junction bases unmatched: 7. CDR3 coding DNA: TGTGCCAGCAGCTGGGGTGCGGGGGGGAGCAATGAGCAGTTCTTC. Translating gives CASSWGAGGSNEQFF.

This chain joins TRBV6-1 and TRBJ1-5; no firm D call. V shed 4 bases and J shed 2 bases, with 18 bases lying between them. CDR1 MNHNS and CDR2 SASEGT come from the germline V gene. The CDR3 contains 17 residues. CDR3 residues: CASSGSAFRGRNQPQHF. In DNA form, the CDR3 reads TGTGCCAGCAGTGGCTCCGCCTTTCGGGGTCGCAATCAGCCCCAGCATTTT.

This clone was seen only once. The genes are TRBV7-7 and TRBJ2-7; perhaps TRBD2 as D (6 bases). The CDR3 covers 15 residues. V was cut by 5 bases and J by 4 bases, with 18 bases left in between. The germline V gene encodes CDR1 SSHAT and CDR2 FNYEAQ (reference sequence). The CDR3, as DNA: TGTGCCAGCAGCCCGCGGACGGGAGACTTTTACGAGCAGTACTTC. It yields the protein CASSPRTGDFYEQYF.

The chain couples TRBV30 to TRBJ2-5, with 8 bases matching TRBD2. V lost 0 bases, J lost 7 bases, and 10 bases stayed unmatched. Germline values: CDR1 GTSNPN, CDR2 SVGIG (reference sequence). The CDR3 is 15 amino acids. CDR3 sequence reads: CAWSVLGLAGGTQYF. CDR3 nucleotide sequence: TGTGCCTGGAGTGTATTGGGTTTGGCGGGGGGGACCCAGTACTTC.

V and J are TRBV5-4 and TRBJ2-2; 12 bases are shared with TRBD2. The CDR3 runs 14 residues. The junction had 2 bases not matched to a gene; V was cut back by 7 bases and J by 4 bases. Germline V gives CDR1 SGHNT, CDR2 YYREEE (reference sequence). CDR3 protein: CASGLAGFTGELFF. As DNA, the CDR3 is TGTGCCAGCGGACTAGCGGGGTTCACCGGGGAGCTGTTTTTT.

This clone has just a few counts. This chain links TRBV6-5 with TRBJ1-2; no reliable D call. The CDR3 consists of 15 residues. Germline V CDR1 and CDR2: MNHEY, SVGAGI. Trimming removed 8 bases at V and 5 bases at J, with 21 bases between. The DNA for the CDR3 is TGTGCCAGCGAGTCCGTCTTCGGCGGAGGGTATGGCTACACCTTC. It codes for CASESVFGGGYGYTF.

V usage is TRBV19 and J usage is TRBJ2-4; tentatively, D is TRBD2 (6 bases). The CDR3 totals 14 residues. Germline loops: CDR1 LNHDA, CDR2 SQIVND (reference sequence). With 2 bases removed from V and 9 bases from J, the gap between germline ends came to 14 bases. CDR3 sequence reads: CASSILAQSRIQYF. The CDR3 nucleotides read TGTGCCAGTAGTATACTAGCGCAGTCGCGCATTCAGTACTTC.

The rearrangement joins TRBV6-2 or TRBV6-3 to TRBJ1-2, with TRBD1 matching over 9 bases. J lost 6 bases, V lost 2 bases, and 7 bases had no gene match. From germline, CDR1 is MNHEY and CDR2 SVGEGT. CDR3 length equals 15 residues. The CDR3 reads CASSYEGRTGDGYTF. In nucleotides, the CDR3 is TGTGCCAGCAGTTACGAGGGCAGGACAGGGGATGGCTACACCTTC.